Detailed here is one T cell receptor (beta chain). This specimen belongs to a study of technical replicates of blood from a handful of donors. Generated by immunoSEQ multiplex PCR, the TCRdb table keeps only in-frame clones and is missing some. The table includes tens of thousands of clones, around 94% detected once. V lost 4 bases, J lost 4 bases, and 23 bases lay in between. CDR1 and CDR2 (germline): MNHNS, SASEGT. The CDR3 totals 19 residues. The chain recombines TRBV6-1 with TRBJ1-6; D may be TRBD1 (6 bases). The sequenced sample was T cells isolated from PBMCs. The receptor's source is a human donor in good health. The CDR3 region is CASSARTAIEPLYNSPLHF. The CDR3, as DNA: TGTGCCAGCAGTGCCAGGACAGCAATTGAACCGCTTTATAATTCACCCCTCCACTTT.